The next 4 T cell receptor beta chains were all read from a single sample in a study of cytomegalovirus exposure and HLA in healthy donors. It was with 60 Vbeta and 13 Jbeta primers that the PCR ran. Method: immunoSEQ multiplex PCR; TCRdb's copy keeps in-frame clones and lacks some. Here the sample spans about 140,000 clones, roughly 83% being singletons. Sequenced sample: PBMCs. The receptors shown here come from a man between 35 and 55 years old in good health and CMV-seropositive.

This clone was counted between two and nine times. The chain combines TRBV5-8 with TRBJ2-1; D is perhaps TRBD2 (5 bases). V lost 6 bases and J 4 bases, leaving 14 bases between the germline ends. This CDR3 is 14 amino acids long. CDR1 is SGHTS, CDR2 YDEGEE, per germline. For the CDR3, the DNA is TGTGCCAGCACCTTCCGGGGATTGTACAATGAGCAGTTCTTC. It is translated as CASTFRGLYNEQFF.

The chain joins TRBV5-6 to TRBJ2-7; the match to TRBD1 covers 7 bases. J gave up 3 bases and V 1 base, and 7 bases lay outside the gene matches. Per the germline V gene, CDR1 is SGHDT and CDR2 is YYEEEE. CDR3 length: 15 residues. The CDR3 region is CASSLLTGIGYEQYF. In nucleotides, the CDR3 is TGTGCCAGCAGCTTGCTGACAGGGATCGGCTACGAGCAGTACTTC.

This chain links TRBV7-9 with TRBJ2-1; TRBD1 matches at 9 bases. After removal of 4 bases from V and 3 bases from J, the junction contained 16 bases not matched to a gene. The germline CDR1 and CDR2 sequences are SEHNR and FQNEAQ (reference sequence). The CDR3 totals 19 residues. The CDR3 DNA reads TGTGCCAGCAGCTCACGACAGGGGGGGTCAATAGGACGCTACAATGAGCAGTTCTTC. Protein: CASSSRQGGSIGRYNEQFF.

This sequence joins TRBV10-3 and TRBJ2-7; TRBD1 matches at 7 bases. The trim removed 4 bases at V and 2 bases at J, leaving 14 bases unmatched. CDR1 ENHRY and CDR2 SYGVKD come from the germline V gene. The CDR3 extends over 17 amino acids. The CDR3 region has the DNA TGTGCCATCAGTGGTAACAGGGGAACCTCTGGGGCCTACGAGCAGTACTTC. This codes for CAISGNRGTSGAYEQYF.